A selection of T cell receptor beta chains follows, all from one sample in a study of shared clonotypes between healthy human individuals. Here immunoSEQ multiplex PCR was the method, and the copy in TCRdb shows in-frame clones only, minus some. The table lists some 2.1 million clones, roughly 96% of them singletons. Sequencing used naive CD4+ T cells sorted from blood. These receptors were collected from a young man in good health. The conserved cysteine and the conserved F or W are not part of the CDR3 here. The order of the fields is V gene, J gene, CDR3 length, CDR3 protein.

TRBV2	TRBJ1-2	15	ASSEASPGAGVYGYT
TRBV6-6	TRBJ2-1	13	ASSYNFDRANEQF
TRBV4-1	TRBJ2-1	17	ASSQAGLAGGSSYNEQF
TRBV19	TRBJ2-6	13	ASGDRPSGANVLT
TRBV9	TRBJ1-1	15	ASSPHIATGGNTEAF
TRBV5-1	TRBJ2-7	10	ASSPPGDEQY
TRBV6-4	TRBJ2-1	13	ASSPGQGPYNEQF
TRBV15	TRBJ1-2	12	ATSRGTGPYGYT
TRBV18	TRBJ2-7	11	ASSPMGSYEQY
TRBV6-5	TRBJ2-3	13	ASRKSGRSTDTQY
TRBV5-6	TRBJ1-2	13	ASSLGAGKNYGYT
TRBV5-1	TRBJ2-7	11	ASRLIRGYEQY
TRBV5-4	TRBJ2-3	13	ASAWGTTSTDTQY
TRBV11-1	TRBJ1-1	13	ASSLESGKNTEAF
TRBV30	TRBJ1-1	10	AWDGHNTEAF
TRBV7-8	TRBJ2-7	14	ASSSTSGDQLYEQY
TRBV5-4	TRBJ2-7	11	ASSRPPGNEQY
TRBV18	TRBJ1-4	11	ASSTGREERLF
TRBV28	TRBJ2-1	17	ASKQLYLRGQGASDEQF
TRBV19	TRBJ2-2	15	ASSIVLANSNTGELF
TRBV30	TRBJ2-2	11	AWSRRVGGELF
TRBV9	TRBJ2-3	10	ASSVGQDAQY
TRBV7-2	TRBJ2-7	13	ASSFTGTGSYEQY
TRBV10-3	TRBJ2-2	12	AISATTNTGELF
TRBV19	TRBJ2-7	11	AIGGTSGYEQY
TRBV18	TRBJ2-7	13	ASSPTGLAGYEQY
TRBV6-1	TRBJ1-5	11	ASSRDKNQPQH
TRBV18	TRBJ2-7	12	ASSLKLAAYEQY
TRBV7-9	TRBJ2-6	14	ASSSQADSGANVLT
TRBV2	TRBJ2-7	10	ASRNRVNEQY
TRBV10-1	TRBJ2-2	11	ASSTANTGELF
TRBV27	TRBJ1-2	13	ASSPRTGGAGGYT
TRBV7-2	TRBJ2-7	12	ASSLDISSYEQY
TRBV6-1	TRBJ1-1	11	ASSQDRYTEAF
TRBV6-5	TRBJ1-3	11	ASRSNSADTIY
TRBV30	TRBJ1-3	9	AWSVGGTIY
TRBV7-2	TRBJ2-2	13	ASSLALQVPGELF
TRBV19	TRBJ1-2	9	ASSEHYGYT
TRBV6-1	TRBJ1-6	15	ASSEPGQGIKGSPLH
TRBV11-2	TRBJ1-4	13	ASSLDGTGQEKLF